This T cell receptor (beta chain) comes out of a study of blood T cell repertoires in COVID-19. Study in general: Samples taken during acute and convalescent COVID-19 were collected in the United States, Italy and Spain. T cells, B-cell-depleted T cells, or PBMCs supplied cDNA or gDNA.

This CDR3 is built from 15 residues. The germline gives CDR1 SGHTA, CDR2 FQGTGA. V was pared by 2 bases and J by 6 bases, with 2 bases of the junction left unmatched. As processed by the authors: Estimation of nucleated cell counts was performed using reference gene primer amplification. This table comes from immunoSEQ multiplex PCR, and its TCRdb copy is limited to in-frame clones, with some not included. The V and J calls and clone size come from that table; D and trimming were worked out from the DNA. The table has about 87,000 clones, around 86% seen once. The specimen sequenced was peripheral blood. J is TRBJ1-5 and V is TRBV7-3, with 12 bases aligning to TRBD1. This TCR derives from a woman aged 70 to 79 with acute or convalescent COVID-19. The CDR3: CASSLGTGGTQPQHF. For the CDR3, the DNA is TGTGCCAGCAGCTTAGGGACAGGGGGCACTCAGCCCCAGCATTTT.